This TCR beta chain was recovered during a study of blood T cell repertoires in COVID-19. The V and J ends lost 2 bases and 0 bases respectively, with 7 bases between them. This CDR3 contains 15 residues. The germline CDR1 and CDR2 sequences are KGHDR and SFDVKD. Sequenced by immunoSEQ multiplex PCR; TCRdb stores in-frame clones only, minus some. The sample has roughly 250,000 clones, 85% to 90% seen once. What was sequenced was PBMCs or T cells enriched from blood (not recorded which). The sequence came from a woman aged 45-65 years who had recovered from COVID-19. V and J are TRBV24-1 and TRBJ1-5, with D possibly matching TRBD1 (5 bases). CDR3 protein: CATSDSDSSNQPQHF. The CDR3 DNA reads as TGTGCCACCAGTGATTCTGACAGTAGCAATCAGCCCCAGCATTTT.